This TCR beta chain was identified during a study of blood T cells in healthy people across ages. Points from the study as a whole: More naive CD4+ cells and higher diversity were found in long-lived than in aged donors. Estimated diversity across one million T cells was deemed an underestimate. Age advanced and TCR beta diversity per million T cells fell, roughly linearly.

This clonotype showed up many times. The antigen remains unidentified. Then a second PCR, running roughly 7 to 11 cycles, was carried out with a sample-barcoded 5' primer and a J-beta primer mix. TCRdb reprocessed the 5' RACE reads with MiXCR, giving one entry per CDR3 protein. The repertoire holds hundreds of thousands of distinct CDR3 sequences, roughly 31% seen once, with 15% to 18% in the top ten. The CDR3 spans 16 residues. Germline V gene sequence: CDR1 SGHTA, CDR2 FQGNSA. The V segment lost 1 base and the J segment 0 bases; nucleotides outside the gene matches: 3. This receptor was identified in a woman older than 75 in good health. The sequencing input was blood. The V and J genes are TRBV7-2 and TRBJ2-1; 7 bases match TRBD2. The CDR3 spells CASSLGLARSYNEQFF. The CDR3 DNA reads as TGTGCCAGCAGCTTAGGACTAGCCCGCTCCTACAATGAGCAGTTCTTC.